The sequence of this TCR beta chain was determined in a study of cytomegalovirus exposure and HLA in healthy donors. Whole-study context: Among the approximately 400 genotyped donors, less than 85% were placed in the Caucasian-associated ancestry cluster.

Germline lookup yields CDR1 SGDLS and CDR2 YYNGEE. CDR3 size: 14 residues. V was cut by 3 bases and J by 2 bases, with 11 bases left in between. PCR primers comprised 60 Vbeta and 13 Jbeta primers. The method was immunoSEQ multiplex PCR; TCRdb's version includes in-frame clones alone and lacks a portion of them. Found here are roughly 250,000 clones, 75% to 85% of them singletons; the top ten hold roughly 0.3%. V gene TRBV9 combines with J gene TRBJ1-2; weak D call: TRBD1 (6 bases). Sequenced sample: PBMCs. The source is a girl aged 2-9 years in good health and CMV-seronegative. The CDR3 sequence is CASSEHRENYGYTF. In DNA form, the CDR3 reads TGTGCCAGCAGCGAGCACAGGGAGAACTATGGCTACACCTTC.